The 22 T cell receptor beta chains reported below all come from one sample, sequenced in a study of T cell clonality in common variable immunodeficiency. Profiling relied on immunoSEQ multiplex PCR, and the TCRdb table lists in-frame clones only, not all of them. This sample includes roughly 70,000 clones with no singletons; its ten biggest clones take up 1.5% to 2%. Sequencing was done on a sample of peripheral blood mononuclear cells. These receptors were taken from a person between 18 and 75 years old in good health.

This clone was seen ten or more times. CDR3 bases read: TGCGCCAGCAGAAGGGACGAG. Its translation: CASRRDE. The CDR3 as a whole reads CASRRDEQYF. This chain joins TRBV23-1 and TRBJ2-7; D unclear. The read ends 3 residues early relative to the CDR3; the germline J gene fills the gap. TRBV23-1 is marked as an open reading frame, function uncertain. The V end lost 6 bases, the J end lost 5 bases, and 5 bases lay between the germline ends. The CDR3 sequence is 10 residues long.

For this clone: Compared with germline, one end of the junction differs, possibly owing to a read error. The read ends 3 residues shy of where the CDR3 ends; the end is completed using the germline J gene. The chain joins TRBV20-1 to TRBJ1-4, with TRBD1 as a possible D gene (5 bases). This CDR3 comprises 14 residues. Germline CDR1 and CDR2: DFQATT and SNEGSKA (reference sequence). The CDR3 spells CGAGSGGGHEKLFF. The DNA read from the CDR3 is TGCGGTGCCGGCTCGGGCGGGGGTCACGAAAAA.

Ten or more counts support this clone. The read ends 3 residues shy of where the CDR3 ends; the end is completed using the germline J gene. The V gene is TRBV5-4, the J gene TRBJ2-3, with 7 bases aligning to TRBD1. The CDR3 covers 15 residues. Trimming at V came to 3 bases and at J to 5 bases, leaving 9 bases not matched to a gene. Germline assignment: CDR1 SGHNT and CDR2 YYREEE (reference sequence). The CDR3 region is CASSSDRQGKDTQYF. Partial CDR3 DNA: TGTGCCAGCAGCTCCGATAGACAGGGTAAAGATACG.

This clone was found many times. With the read ending 3 residues before the CDR3 end, the germline J gene is used to fill in that end. This chain uses TRBV2 with TRBJ1-1; no reliable D call. This CDR3 is 14 amino acids long. Germline CDR1 reads SNHLY; CDR2 reads FYNNEI. The covered CDR3 bases are TGTGCCAGCAGGGATAAGGTCGGGGTGGGCGAA. Translating gives CASRDKVGVGE. The entire CDR3 protein is CASRDKVGVGEAFF.

This clone was detected ten times or more. The read terminates 3 residues before the CDR3 end, so the remaining end is supplied by the germline J gene. The V call is TRBV11-2, the J call TRBJ2-4; D is possibly TRBD1 or TRBD2 (5 bases each). The V end lost 3 bases, the J end lost 1 base, and 7 bases lay between the germline ends. Germline V gives CDR1 SGHAT, CDR2 FQNNGV. The length of the CDR3 is 14 residues. CDR3 sequence reads: CASSFEGAKNIQYF. The part of the CDR3 DNA that was read is TGTGCCAGCAGCTTCGAGGGGGCCAAAAACATT. Variable domain in full (rest from reference TRBV11-2 and TRBJ2-4): EAGVAQSPRYKIIEKRQSVAFWCNPISGHATLYWYQQILGQGPKLLIQFQNNGVVDDSQLPKDRFSAERLKGVDSTLKIQPAKLEDSAVYLCASSFEGAKNIQYFGAGTRLSVL.

This clone was seen ten or more times. The CDR3 end lies 3 residues beyond the end of the read and is filled in from the germline J gene. This chain links TRBV19 with TRBJ1-5; 11 bases map to TRBD1. The germline V gene has CDR1 LNHDA and CDR2 SQIVND (reference sequence). The CDR3 spans 16 residues. After removal of 5 bases from V and 5 bases from J, the junction contained 8 bases not matched to a gene. Incomplete CDR3 DNA: TGTGCCAGTAGTCATCTCCCGGGACAGGGGGATCAGCCC. Its translation: CASSHLPGQGDQP. In full, the CDR3 is CASSHLPGQGDQPQHF.

This clone was found many times. From the germline J gene comes the end of the CDR3, since the read stops 3 residues before it. V gene TRBV9 combines with J gene TRBJ2-1; TRBD2 agrees at 7 bases. J gave up 4 bases and V 6 bases, and 10 bases lay outside the gene matches. The CDR3 is made up of 15 amino acids. CDR1 is SGDLS, CDR2 YYNGEE, per germline. CDR3 amino acids: CASTPASGAYNEQFF. The DNA read from the CDR3 is TGTGCCAGCACCCCCGCGAGCGGGGCATACAATGAG.

This clone was seen repeatedly, ten times or more. The read halts 3 residues ahead of the CDR3 end, with the missing end drawn from the germline J gene. The chain joins TRBV18 to TRBJ1-1; 7 bases line up with TRBD1. Germline V gene lookup returns CDR1 KGHSH and CDR2 LQKENI. The CDR3 has 15 residues. The V gene end was trimmed by 0 bases and the J gene end by 1 base; junction bases not matched to a gene: 2. CDR3 DNA, as far as it was read: TGTGCCAGCTCACCACCGACAGGGCCGAACACTGAA. This codes for CASSPPTGPNTE. From start to end, the CDR3 is CASSPPTGPNTEAFF.

At least ten counts were recorded for this clone. The read stops 3 residues short of the end of the CDR3; the missing end is completed from the germline J gene. The chain carries TRBV7-8 and TRBJ2-5, with TRBD2 matching over 7 bases. V lost 1 base, J lost 2 bases, and 7 bases stayed unmatched. The CDR3 is 16 residues long. CDR1 is SGHVS and CDR2 is FQNEAQ in the germline V gene. CDR3 sequence: CASSLGRASGQETQYF. The sequenced part of the CDR3 DNA is TGTGCCAGCAGCTTAGGTAGGGCTAGCGGACAAGAGACC.

This clone has ten or more counts. Sequencing ends 3 residues short of the CDR3 end; the germline J gene provides the rest. V usage is TRBV5-1 and J usage is TRBJ1-1; the match to TRBD1 covers 10 bases. V gave up 3 bases and J gave up 4 bases; unmatched junction bases: 9. In germline, CDR1 is SGHRS, CDR2 YFSETQ. CDR3 length: 16 amino acids. The CDR3: CASSWGDRGVSTEAFF. The sequenced part of the CDR3 DNA is TGCGCCAGCAGCTGGGGGGACAGGGGCGTTTCCACTGAA.

This clone was seen repeatedly, ten times or more. CDR3: CAWNGDTTYEQYF. CDR3 bases read: TGTGCCTGGAATGGGGACACTACCTACGAG. J is TRBJ2-7 and V is TRBV30; D may be TRBD1 (6 bases). The DNA ends 3 residues before the CDR3 does, and the rest of the CDR3 is filled in from the germline J gene. Germline lookup yields CDR1 GTSNPN and CDR2 SVGIG (reference sequence). The V end lost 4 bases, the J end lost 2 bases, and 12 bases lay between the germline ends. This CDR3 has 13 residues.

This clone was seen at least ten times. The read halts 3 residues ahead of the CDR3 end, with the missing end drawn from the germline J gene. The chain joins TRBV29-1 to TRBJ2-5, with TRBD1 identical over 12 bases. The germline CDR1 and CDR2 sequences are SQVTM and ANQGSEA. After removal of 4 bases from V and 2 bases from J, the junction contained 5 bases not matched to a gene. This CDR3 has 15 amino acids. CDR3 loop: CSVVPGQGAQETQYF. CDR3 DNA (partial): TGCAGCGTTGTACCGGGACAGGGGGCACAAGAGACC. The whole variable domain, filled in from reference TRBV29-1 and TRBJ2-5, reads SAVISQKPSRDICQRGTSLTIQCQVDSQVTMMFWYRQQPGQSLTLIATANQGSEATYESGFVIDKFPISRPNLTFSTLTVSNMSPEDSSIYLCSVVPGQGAQETQYFGPGTRLLVL.

Many counts were recorded for this clone. The CDR3 extends 3 residues past the end of the read, so its final part is completed from the germline J gene. The chain is built from TRBV11-3 and TRBJ1-1; 7 nucleotides agree with TRBD1. CDR3 length: 14 amino acids. Germline lookup yields CDR1 SGHNT and CDR2 YENEEA. The CDR3 DNA, read in part, is TGTGCCAGCAGCTCAGGGGGGCCGTCGACAGAA. It encodes CASSSGGPSTE. In full, the CDR3 reads CASSSGGPSTEAFF.

This clone was seen many times. The CDR3 end is not reached by the read, which stops 3 residues before it; the germline J gene fills it in. The chain links TRBV7-2 to TRBJ2-3; D possibly corresponds to TRBD2 (5 bases). Trimming took off 3 bases at V and 2 bases at J, with 12 bases between the two ends. Germline-derived CDR1 and CDR2 are SGHTA and FQGNSA. The CDR3 sequence is 15 residues long. CDR3 region: CASSFVSGTTDTQYF. The part of the CDR3 DNA that was read is TGTGCCAGCAGCTTTGTCAGCGGAACCACAGATACG.

The sample holds many counts of this clone. The CDR3 is cut off 3 residues early in the read; its end comes from the germline J gene. V is TRBV18 and J is TRBJ2-3, with a possible D match to TRBD1 (6 bases). The CDR3 is 14 amino acids. The V end was cut by 3 bases, the J end by 6 bases, with 13 bases between. From germline, CDR1 is KGHSH and CDR2 LQKENI. CDR3 DNA (partial): TGTGCCAGCTCACCGTACAGGGCAGGGGATACG. Amino acid sequence: CASSPYRAGDT. In full, the CDR3 reads CASSPYRAGDTQYF.

This clone was detected ten times or more. Read sequence stops 3 residues before the CDR3 end, and the germline J gene provides the missing end. This chain connects TRBV7-6 to TRBJ2-1, with TRBD1 identical over 8 bases. With 6 bases clipped from V and 7 bases from J, the junction kept 8 bases outside the gene matches. The CDR3 loop spans 14 amino acids. Germline V lookup: CDR1 SGHVS, CDR2 FNYEAQ. The CDR3 bases that were read are TGTGCCAGCAGTGCAGGGGGCGAAATGAATGAG. It yields the protein CASSAGGEMNE. The full-length CDR3 reads as CASSAGGEMNEQFF.

This clone was counted at least ten times. Read coverage stops 3 residues before the CDR3 terminus; the germline J gene supplies the remainder. The chain combines TRBV12-3 or TRBV12-4 with TRBJ2-7, with D possibly TRBD2 on 6 matching bases. V gave up 6 bases and J gave up 1 base, with 13 bases separating them. The CDR3 loop spans 14 amino acids. The part of the CDR3 DNA that was read is TGTGCCAGCAGCCGTCGGGACTCATCCTACGAG. Protein: CASSRRDSSYE. The whole CDR3 sequence is CASSRRDSSYEQYF.

In this sample, this clone turned up many times. Read coverage stops 3 residues before the CDR3 terminus; the germline J gene supplies the remainder. This chain links TRBV20-1 with TRBJ1-5, with TRBD1 identical over 7 bases. CDR3 length: 15 residues. CDR1 is DFQATT, CDR2 SNEGSKA, per germline (reference sequence). V lost 3 bases to trimming and J lost 7 bases; unmatched junction nucleotides: 12. CDR3 DNA (partial): TGCAGTGCTAGGTCGGGACAGCTCCTGGGGCAGCCC. Amino acid sequence: CSARSGQLLGQP. The whole CDR3 sequence reads CSARSGQLLGQPQHF.

Many counts were recorded for this clone. The read comes to an end 3 residues before the CDR3 does, leaving the germline J gene to fill in the end. The same CDR3 also results from other DNA sequences found in this sample. This chain links TRBV13 with TRBJ2-1; TRBD2 agrees at 7 bases. Germline-derived CDR1 and CDR2 are PRHDT and FYEKMQ (reference sequence). Germline trimming cut 1 base from V and 0 bases from J; bases unmatched to any gene: 9. This CDR3 is built from 18 residues. CDR3 protein: CASSLEGGGRSSYNEQFF. The sequenced part of the CDR3 DNA is TGTGCCAGCAGCTTAGAGGGCGGGGGAAGAAGCTCCTACAATGAG.

The table lists this clone with many counts. Read sequence stops 3 residues before the CDR3 end, and the germline J gene provides the missing end. The chain uses TRBV20-1 and TRBJ1-5, with D tentatively TRBD1 (5 bases). V lost 0 bases and J lost 1, with 13 bases in between. The CDR3 is 16 residues long. The germline V gene encodes CDR1 DFQATT and CDR2 SNEGSKA (reference sequence). The part of the CDR3 DNA that was read is TGCAGTGCTAGAGAGTTAGGGGTAGGAAGCAATCAGCCC. It specifies CSARELGVGSNQP. The whole CDR3 protein is CSARELGVGSNQPQHF.

This clone was seen ten or more times. The read ends 3 residues early relative to the CDR3; the germline J gene fills the gap. The chain links TRBV20-1 to TRBJ1-5; tentative D call: TRBD1 (5 bases). Germline-derived CDR1 and CDR2 are DFQATT and SNEGSKA (reference sequence). V was shortened by 5 bases and J by 3 bases, with 14 bases between the two germline ends. This CDR3 has 14 amino acids. The covered CDR3 bases are TGCAGTGCTTGGGGGGGAGGAGTCAATCAGCCC. It translates to CSAWGGGVNQP. The complete CDR3 protein is CSAWGGGVNQPQHF.

This clone has a count of ten or more. Read sequence stops 3 residues before the CDR3 end, and the germline J gene provides the missing end. The chain employs TRBV5-8 and TRBJ1-2; D remains ambiguous. The germline CDR1 and CDR2 sequences are SGHTS and YDEGEE. The CDR3 consists of 10 residues. V lost 2 bases to trimming and J lost 6 bases, with 2 bases between them. Here the CDR3 reads CASSFNGYTF. The sequenced part of the CDR3 DNA is TGTGCCAGCAGCTTTAATGGC.